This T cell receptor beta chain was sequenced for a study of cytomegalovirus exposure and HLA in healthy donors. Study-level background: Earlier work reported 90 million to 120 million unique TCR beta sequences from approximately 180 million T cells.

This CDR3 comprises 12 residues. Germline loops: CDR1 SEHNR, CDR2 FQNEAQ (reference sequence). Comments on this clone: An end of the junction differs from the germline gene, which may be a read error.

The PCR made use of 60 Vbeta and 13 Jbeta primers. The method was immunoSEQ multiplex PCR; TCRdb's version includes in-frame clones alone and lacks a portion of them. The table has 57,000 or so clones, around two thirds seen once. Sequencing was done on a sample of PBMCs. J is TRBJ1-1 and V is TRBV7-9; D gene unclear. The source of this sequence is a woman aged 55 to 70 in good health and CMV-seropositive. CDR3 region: CSSSLLNTEAFF. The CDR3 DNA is TGTTCCAGCAGCCTCCTAAACACTGAAGCTTTCTTT.